A selection of T cell receptor beta chains follows, all from one sample in a study of identical twins. TCRdb re-analysed the 5' RACE reads in MiXCR, keeping a single row per CDR3 protein. Of around 340,000 distinct CDR3 sequences in the sample, approximately 9.1% were seen once. The specimen sequenced was naive T cells sorted from blood. The receptor source for this set is a woman aged 45-65 years in good health. The CDR3 runs from the conserved cysteine through the conserved F or W. The D gene is left open where the match is weak. A clone size is listed for some rows: how often the clone was seen (once, few, many), or a class if it is expanded.

length: 12; size: -; D: -; V: TRBV4-2; J: TRBJ2-1; CDR3: CASSQDWNEQFF; DNA: TGTGCCAGCAGCCAAGATTGGAATGAGCAGTTCTTC
length: 13; size: -; D: -; V: TRBV10-3; J: TRBJ1-5; CDR3: CAISENGNQPQHF; DNA: TGTGCCATCAGTGAAAACGGCAATCAGCCCCAGCATTTT
length: 16; size: few; D: -; V: TRBV20-1; J: TRBJ2-1; CDR3: CSARDTSSDSYNEQFF; DNA: TGCAGTGCTAGAGACACTAGCTCTGACTCCTACAATGAGCAGTTCTTC
length: 16; size: few; D: -; V: TRBV20-1; J: TRBJ2-7; CDR3: CSASRTQRFSSYEQYF; DNA: TGCAGTGCTAGTCGAACTCAGCGGTTTAGCTCCTACGAGCAGTACTTC
length: 13; size: few; D: -; V: TRBV5-1; J: TRBJ2-5; CDR3: CASSITVEETQYF; DNA: TGCGCCAGCAGCATTACAGTAGAAGAGACCCAGTACTTC
length: 14; size: -; D: -; V: TRBV12-3/TRBV12-4; J: TRBJ1-1; CDR3: CASSPGVQYTEAFF; DNA: TGTGCCAGCAGTCCTGGGGTGCAGTACACTGAAGCTTTCTTT
length: 17; size: many; D: -; V: TRBV5-6; J: TRBJ2-1; CDR3: CASSWNLVGQNYNEQFF; DNA: TGTGCCAGCAGCTGGAACCTTGTAGGACAGAACTACAATGAGCAGTTCTTC
length: 12; size: many; D: -; V: TRBV4-2; J: TRBJ2-1; CDR3: CASSQDANEQFF; DNA: TGTGCCAGCAGCCAAGATGCGAATGAGCAGTTCTTC
length: 15; size: few; D: -; V: TRBV12-3/TRBV12-4; J: TRBJ1-1; CDR3: CASSWRGKLNTEAFF; DNA: TGTGCCAGCAGTTGGAGGGGGAAGTTGAACACTGAAGCTTTCTTT
length: 15; size: many; D: TRBD2; V: TRBV6-5; J: TRBJ2-2; CDR3: CASRALAGVTGELFF; DNA: TGTGCCAGCAGGGCACTAGCGGGAGTCACCGGGGAGCTGTTTTTT
length: 16; size: many; D: -; V: TRBV5-1; J: TRBJ2-2; CDR3: CASSFPGRKYTGELFF; DNA: TGCGCCAGCAGCTTTCCGGGACGGAAGTACACCGGGGAGCTGTTTTTT
length: 15; size: few; D: TRBD1; V: TRBV20-1; J: TRBJ2-5; CDR3: CSARTPRGLQETQYF; DNA: TGCAGTGCTAGAACTCCCAGGGGGCTCCAAGAGACCCAGTACTTC
length: 14; size: -; D: TRBD2; V: TRBV7-2; J: TRBJ2-7; CDR3: CASTDGRGFYEQYF; DNA: TGTGCCAGCACTGACGGGAGGGGGTTCTACGAGCAGTACTTC
length: 14; size: many; D: -; V: TRBV10-3; J: TRBJ1-2; CDR3: CAISLGQENYGYTF; DNA: TGTGCCATCAGTTTGGGGCAGGAGAACTATGGCTACACCTTC
length: 15; size: few; D: -; V: TRBV6-2/TRBV6-3; J: TRBJ2-6; CDR3: CASSYGGPGANVLTF; DNA: TGTGCCAGCAGTTACGGGGGGCCGGGGGCCAACGTCCTGACTTTC
length: 18; size: many; D: TRBD2; V: TRBV12-3/TRBV12-4; J: TRBJ2-2; CDR3: CARTGEGTSCKSTGELFF; DNA: TGTGCCCGAACAGGGGAAGGGACTAGCTGTAAGAGCACCGGGGAGCTGTTTTTT
length: 16; size: -; D: -; V: TRBV6-4; J: TRBJ2-2; CDR3: CASSDSIEGGTGELFF; DNA: TGTGCCAGCAGTGACTCGATAGAGGGGGGCACCGGGGAGCTGTTTTTT
length: 13; size: few; D: -; V: TRBV5-6; J: TRBJ1-2; CDR3: CASSLSGSLGYTF; DNA: TGTGCCAGCAGCTTGTCAGGGAGCCTGGGCTACACCTTC
length: 16; size: -; D: TRBD2; V: TRBV5-1; J: TRBJ2-7; CDR3: CASSILAGDHSYEQYF; DNA: TGCGCCAGCAGCATACTAGCGGGAGACCACTCCTACGAGCAGTACTTC
length: 14; size: -; D: -; V: TRBV11-3; J: TRBJ2-1; CDR3: CASSLDHAIDEQFF; DNA: TGTGCCAGCAGCTTAGATCACGCGATTGATGAGCAGTTCTTC
length: 12; size: many; D: -; V: TRBV12-3/TRBV12-4; J: TRBJ1-6; CDR3: CASSFPPRPLHF; DNA: TGTGCCAGCAGTTTCCCACCGAGGCCCCTCCACTTT
length: 15; size: once; D: -; V: TRBV6-2/TRBV6-3; J: TRBJ2-5; CDR3: CASGSRALGGETQYF; DNA: TGTGCCAGCGGTTCCCGAGCCCTAGGCGGAGAGACCCAGTACTTC
length: 14; size: many; D: TRBD1; V: TRBV12-3/TRBV12-4; J: TRBJ2-7; CDR3: CASSLTGLAYEQYF; DNA: TGTGCCAGCAGCCTGACAGGGTTGGCCTACGAGCAGTACTTC
length: 14; size: few; D: TRBD1; V: TRBV5-6; J: TRBJ1-2; CDR3: CASSGTDRDYGYTF; DNA: TGTGCCAGCAGCGGGACGGACAGGGACTATGGCTACACCTTC
length: 14; size: many; D: TRBD2; V: TRBV5-1; J: TRBJ2-7; CDR3: CASSPTSGGYEQYF; DNA: TGCGCCAGCAGCCCGACTAGCGGGGGATACGAGCAGTACTTC
length: 15; size: few; D: TRBD1; V: TRBV14; J: TRBJ2-5; CDR3: CASSQGGQIQETQYF; DNA: TGTGCCAGCAGCCAAGGGGGACAGATCCAAGAGACCCAGTACTTC
length: 15; size: few; D: -; V: TRBV5-1; J: TRBJ2-7; CDR3: CASSLAGPTAYEQYF; DNA: TGCGCCAGCAGCTTGGCTGGGCCGACTGCCTACGAGCAGTACTTC
length: 14; size: many; D: -; V: TRBV5-1; J: TRBJ2-3; CDR3: CASMDRRSTDTQYF; DNA: TGCGCCAGCATGGACCGTCGCAGCACAGATACGCAGTATTTT
length: 12; size: many; D: -; V: TRBV12-3/TRBV12-4; J: TRBJ1-2; CDR3: CASSRDSYGYTF; DNA: TGTGCCAGCAGTCGTGATAGCTATGGCTACACCTTC
length: 14; size: many; D: TRBD1; V: TRBV9; J: TRBJ2-2; CDR3: CASSETGVPGELFF; DNA: TGTGCCAGCAGCGAGACAGGGGTCCCCGGGGAGCTGTTTTTT
length: 13; size: -; D: -; V: TRBV15; J: TRBJ2-1; CDR3: CATSPSTNNEQFF; DNA: TGTGCCACCAGCCCGTCTACAAACAATGAGCAGTTCTTC
length: 13; size: -; D: -; V: TRBV20-1; J: TRBJ2-1; CDR3: CSAGPWDINEQFF; DNA: TGCAGTGCAGGGCCCTGGGATATCAATGAGCAGTTCTTC
length: 12; size: -; D: -; V: TRBV29-1; J: TRBJ2-3; CDR3: CSVGLGIDTQYF; DNA: TGCAGCGTCGGACTCGGCATAGATACGCAGTATTTT
length: 16; size: -; D: TRBD2; V: TRBV3-1; J: TRBJ2-1; CDR3: CASSPTSGRVNNEQFF; DNA: TGTGCCAGCAGCCCCACTAGCGGGAGGGTAAACAATGAGCAGTTCTTC
length: 12; size: -; D: TRBD1; V: TRBV20-1; J: TRBJ1-1; CDR3: CSARGDSLGPYF; DNA: TGCAGTGCTAGAGGGGACAGCCTGGGACCGTACTTT
length: 12; size: many; D: -; V: TRBV20-1; J: TRBJ1-1; CDR3: CSATGVNTEAFF; DNA: TGCAGTGCTACGGGAGTGAACACTGAAGCTTTCTTT
length: 11; size: many; D: -; V: TRBV29-1; J: TRBJ2-3; CDR3: CSVDGGDTQYF; DNA: TGCAGCGTAGATGGAGGGGATACGCAGTATTTT
length: 12; size: -; D: -; V: TRBV3-1; J: TRBJ1-2; CDR3: CASSPHTGGYTF; DNA: TGTGCCAGCAGCCCCCACACTGGTGGCTACACCTTC
length: 12; size: -; D: -; V: TRBV7-2; J: TRBJ2-5; CDR3: CASSTFRETQYF; DNA: TGTGCCAGCAGCACCTTTAGAGAGACCCAGTACTTC
length: 16; size: -; D: TRBD1; V: TRBV13; J: TRBJ2-3; CDR3: CASSPARRGRLDTQYF; DNA: TGTGCCAGCAGCCCTGCGCGCAGGGGGCGACTGGATACGCAGTATTTT